The rows below give T cell receptor beta chains drawn from one sample of a study of persistence of HIV-infected CD4 T cells. Their recognized antigens are unknown. Data came from immunoSEQ multiplex PCR; TCRdb stores just in-frame clones and leaves some out. The sample records about 64,000 clones, roughly 77% being singletons. The sample in question was CD4+ T cells sorted from PBMCs after roughly 19-hour stimulation, obtained from a patient who received antiretroviral therapy. The receptors were sampled from an adult man with HIV who was CMV-seropositive. Both conserved end residues are part of each CDR3. D genes are given only for firm matches. Only part of the rows carry a size: once, few, many, or a class if the clone is expanded.

D gene	V gene	clone size	J gene	CDR3 protein	CDR3 DNA
.	TRBV18	.	TRBJ1-6	CASSPDSEGSPLHF	TGTGCCAGCTCACCAGATTCGGAGGGGTCACCCCTCCACTTT
.	TRBV4-2	few	TRBJ1-5	CASSQGRGDSNQPQHF	TGTGCCAGCAGCCAAGGACGAGGGGACAGCAATCAGCCCCAGCATTTT
.	TRBV7-2	.	TRBJ1-1	CASSTQGPQVITEAFF	TGTGCCAGCAGCACCCAGGGGCCCCAAGTCATCACTGAAGCTTTCTTT
.	TRBV5-1	.	TRBJ2-7	CASSLDLTAGSAYEQYF	TGCGCCAGCAGCTTGGATTTGACGGCAGGGAGTGCCTACGAGCAGTACTTC
TRBD1	TRBV4-2	once	TRBJ1-4	CASSQPYRGQGLEKLFF	TGTGCCAGCAGCCAACCATACCGGGGACAGGGTTTAGAAAAACTGTTTTTT
.	TRBV7-9	.	TRBJ1-2	CASSSTGPEGGYTF	TGTGCCAGCAGCTCGACAGGCCCTGAAGGTGGCTACACCTTC
TRBD1	TRBV28	.	TRBJ1-1	CASSKLPGTGSTEAFF	TGTGCCAGCAGTAAACTCCCCGGGACAGGGTCCACTGAAGCTTTCTTT
.	TRBV10-1	few	TRBJ1-5	CASRDLKQALRWAQHF	TGCGCCAGCAGGGATCTTAAACAGGCCCTTAGGTGGGCCCAGCATTTT
TRBD1	TRBV28	.	TRBJ1-5	CASKGTGGHNQPQHF	TGTGCCAGCAAAGGGACAGGGGGCCACAATCAGCCCCAGCATTTT
.	TRBV9	once	TRBJ1-6	CASTSGAGVDSPLHF	TGTGCCAGCACCTCAGGAGCAGGGGTGGATTCACCCCTCCACTTT
.	TRBV13	.	TRBJ1-6	CASSSRGSGNSPLHF	TGTGCCAGCAGCTCCAGGGGATCGGGAAATTCACCCCTCCACTTT
.	TRBV3-1/TRBV3-2	.	TRBJ1-5	CASSPGTGGGNQPQHF	TGTGCCAGCAGCCCCGGGACGGGGGGCGGCAATCAGCCCCAGCATTTT